The clone carrying this T cell receptor (beta chain) was observed a few times. Its specificity is unknown. Using its own MiXCR run on the 5' RACE reads, TCRdb lists one record per CDR3 protein. Altogether around 400,000 distinct CDR3 sequences are present, around 24% being singletons, with the ten largest covering 8.8%. The record originates from a study of T-cell memory formation after mild COVID-19. Overall study context: TCR clusters were largely donor specific. Overall study results and limits: CD8+ contracting clones occupied EMRA, while CD4+ ones occupied mainly CM and EM. Some clones that responded were present in memory (sampled pre-infection), which suggests cross-reactive memory joined. Clones that contracted from day 15 to 85 were balanced CD4/CD8, while later expanders leaned CD4+.

Germline trimming cut 6 bases from V and 0 bases from J; bases unmatched to any gene: 11. This CDR3 comprises 17 residues. In germline, CDR1 is DFQATT, CDR2 SNEGSKA (reference sequence). This TCR was sampled from an adult woman who had mild COVID-19 (a few samples of this study predate the infection). Cell type and time point are not known. The sequencing input was PBMCs or a T cell subset sorted from them (not recorded which). The chain carries TRBV20-1 and TRBJ2-1; TRBD2 agrees at 10 bases. The CDR3: CSATQTSGLYSYNEQFF. The DNA for the CDR3 is TGCAGTGCAACTCAGACTAGCGGGCTGTACTCCTACAATGAGCAGTTCTTC.